These T cell receptor beta chains were read from a single sample in a study of molecular identifiers for immune sequencing clone quantification. A single record per CDR3 protein comes from TCRdb applying MiXCR to the PCR reads. There are 400,000 to 600,000 distinct CDR3 sequences in the sample; about 21% occur only once, and 0.65% to 0.95% lies in the top ten. The sample taken for sequencing was naive CD8+ T cells from blood, with Jurkat cell RNA spiked in. The receptor source for this set is a human donor in good health. Some libraries in this study had Jurkat cell RNA spiked in. CDR3s include the opening cysteine and the closing phenylalanine or tryptophan. Fields, in order: D gene, clone size, J gene, V gene, CDR3 DNA, CDR3 protein. The D gene is left open where the match is weak. Rows may omit the clone size; those that give it use once, few, many or a size class.

- | - | TRBJ2-5 | TRBV12-3/TRBV12-4 | TGTGCCAGCAGTTTTCTAGGGAAAGAGACCCAGTACTTC | CASSFLGKETQYF
TRBD1 | few | TRBJ1-4 | TRBV5-3 | TGTGCCAGCAGCGACGGACAGGGCCCAAAACTGTTTTTT | CASSDGQGPKLFF
TRBD1 | once | TRBJ1-5 | TRBV27 | TGTGCCAGCAGTTCATACAGGGGGCTATGGCCCCAGCATTTT | CASSSYRGLWPQHF
- | - | TRBJ2-1 | TRBV5-6 | TGTGCCAGCAGCTTGGACCCGTCGTACAATGAGCAGCTCTTC | CASSLDPSYNEQLF
- | many | TRBJ2-7 | TRBV19 | TGTGCCAGTAGGGCTGGGACTTCCTACGAGCAGTACTTC | CASRAGTSYEQYF
TRBD1 | - | TRBJ1-1 | TRBV4-1 | TGCGCCAGCAGTTACAGGGGTAGTGGAACTGAAGCTTTCTTT | CASSYRGSGTEAFF
- | few | TRBJ2-7 | TRBV13 | TGTGCCAGCAGCTTAGGCACGTTCAGCTCCTACGAGCAGTACTTC | CASSLGTFSSYEQYF
- | - | TRBJ2-2 | TRBV19 | TGTGCCAGTAGTATCGTGAACACCGGGGAGCTGTTTTTT | CASSIVNTGELFF
- | - | TRBJ2-7 | TRBV28 | TGTGCCAGCAGTCATCCGGGACACCCGACCCCCTACGAGCAGTACTTC | CASSHPGHPTPYEQYF
- | - | TRBJ2-1 | TRBV27 | TGTGCCAGCACCCATTTAGTTCCATACGGCGGAGGGTGCAATGAGCAGTTCTTC | CASTHLVPYGGGCNEQFF
- | many | TRBJ2-1 | TRBV20-1 | TGCAGTGCTAGAGACATGGCAGGAGGGGGGTATGAGCAGTTCTTC | CSARDMAGGGYEQFF
TRBD1 | - | TRBJ1-1 | TRBV3-1 | TGTGCCAGCGGCCTAGGGACAGGTTCTTGGAACACTGAAGCTTTCTTT | CASGLGTGSWNTEAFF
- | few | TRBJ2-4 | TRBV7-9 | TGTGCCAGCAGCAACCGGGACCTAGCCAAAAACATTCAGTACTTC | CASSNRDLAKNIQYF
- | - | TRBJ1-5 | TRBV30 | TGTGCCTGGAGTGTCGGTTATAGCAATCAGCCCCAGCATTTT | CAWSVGYSNQPQHF
- | many | TRBJ1-1 | TRBV6-5 | TGTGCCAGCAGTTACTCGAAGTGGGGGCCCAACACTGAAGCTTTCTTT | CASSYSKWGPNTEAFF
- | few | TRBJ2-2 | TRBV3-1 | TGTGCCAGCAGCCTCATCCCCCACTGGGGGGGGGCGTCCGGGGAGCCGTTTTTT | CASSLIPHWGGASGEPFF
- | many | TRBJ2-4 | TRBV28 | TGTGCCAGCAGTTTAGGAGATTCGGACATTCAGTACTTC | CASSLGDSDIQYF
- | - | TRBJ1-5 | TRBV27 | TGTGCCAGCAGTATAACAGGCCGGAATCAGCCCCAGCATTTT | CASSITGRNQPQHF
TRBD1 | - | TRBJ1-1 | TRBV6-5 | TGTGCCTCGGACAGGGACTACCTCAACTCGGGCACTGAAGCTTTCTTT | CASDRDYLNSGTEAFF
TRBD1 | many | TRBJ2-7 | TRBV20-1 | TGCAGTGCTAGAGCCGGGACAGGGACCTACGAGCAGTACTTC | CSARAGTGTYEQYF
TRBD1 | - | TRBJ2-1 | TRBV24-1 | TGTGCCACCAGTGATCATTCGGGACAGGGGGCTTCCTACAATGAGCAGTTCTTC | CATSDHSGQGASYNEQFF
TRBD2 | - | TRBJ2-3 | TRBV12-3/TRBV12-4 | TGTGCCAGCCAACCCGCGGCTAGCGGGAGTCAGGATACGCAGTATTTT | CASQPAASGSQDTQYF
- | - | TRBJ1-4 | TRBV27 | TGTGCCAGCAGTTTAGCACTCGGAGCAACTAATGAAAAACTGTTTTTT | CASSLALGATNEKLFF
- | - | TRBJ2-1 | TRBV27 | TGTGCCAGCAGCCCGTTGAAGGTTGCATCCTACAATGAGCAGTTCTTC | CASSPLKVASYNEQFF
- | many | TRBJ1-5 | TRBV12-3/TRBV12-4 | TGTGCCAGCAGTTCAATGGACAGCTTGTCGGCGATGCAGCCCCAGCATTTT | CASSSMDSLSAMQPQHF
- | few | TRBJ1-1 | TRBV27 | TGTGCCAGCAGTTTAGTCCGGGGCTCTGAAGCTTTCTTT | CASSLVRGSEAFF
- | few | TRBJ2-5 | TRBV20-1 | TGCAGTGCTAGAGTGTGGGACCCCGAAGAGACCCAGTACTTC | CSARVWDPEETQYF
TRBD1 | - | TRBJ1-5 | TRBV13 | TGTGCCAGCAGCACGGGAGGACAGGTTGGTCAGCCCCAGCATTTT | CASSTGGQVGQPQHF
TRBD2 | - | TRBJ2-1 | TRBV4-3 | TGCGCCAGCAGCCAAGGTTCGGCGGGGGGCCACAATGAGCAGTTCTTC | CASSQGSAGGHNEQFF
- | many | TRBJ2-3 | TRBV25-1 | TGTGCCAGCAGTGAAGGTTGGGGGGAGGCGACAGATACGCAGTATTTT | CASSEGWGEATDTQYF
TRBD1 | few | TRBJ2-3 | TRBV4-1 | TGCGCCAGCAGCCCCTTGGGACAGGGGAAAGCAGATACGCAGTATTTT | CASSPLGQGKADTQYF
TRBD1 | - | TRBJ2-7 | TRBV20-1 | TGCAGTGCTCGGACAGGGAAGGGCTACGAGCAGTACTTC | CSARTGKGYEQYF
- | many | TRBJ1-1 | TRBV29-1 | TGCAGCGGTACAGAGAACACTGAAGCTTTCTTT | CSGTENTEAFF
TRBD1 | - | TRBJ1-1 | TRBV9 | TGTGCCAGCAGCACAGGGGGCCGGACTGAAGCTTTCTTT | CASSTGGRTEAFF
- | many | TRBJ1-6 | TRBV4-3 | TGCGCCAGCAGCTCTCACGGGGCAGCGAGCTCCTATAATTCACCCCTCCACTTT | CASSSHGAASSYNSPLHF
- | few | TRBJ2-7 | TRBV4-1 | TGCGCCAGCAGCCAAGAGGGGACGGCCGGCGGGGACGAGCAGTACTTC | CASSQEGTAGGDEQYF
- | - | TRBJ1-2 | TRBV4-3 | TGCGCCAGCAGCCGCTATTCAGGGGTATACTATGGCTACACCTTC | CASSRYSGVYYGYTF
TRBD1 | - | TRBJ2-3 | TRBV2 | TGTGCCAGCAGTGCCGGGACAGGGACTGGTCGGTATTTT | CASSAGTGTGRYF
- | - | TRBJ2-7 | TRBV9 | TGTGCCAGCAGCGTCCAGGGACTTTACGACGAGCAGTACTTC | CASSVQGLYDEQYF
TRBD1 | - | TRBJ2-5 | TRBV28 | TGTGCCAGCAGTAAGTCTCCGGGACAGAGAGAAGAGACCCAGTACTTC | CASSKSPGQREETQYF
TRBD1 | few | TRBJ2-1 | TRBV4-3 | TGCGCCAGCAGCCAAGAATTCGGGACAGGGATCAACAATGAGCAGTTCTTC | CASSQEFGTGINNEQFF
- | few | TRBJ1-4 | TRBV4-3 | TGCGCCAGCAGCCAAGATGGGCAGACTAATGAAAAACTGTTTTTT | CASSQDGQTNEKLFF
- | many | TRBJ1-4 | TRBV7-9 | TGTGCCAGCAGCCCATCGACAGGAGGAGAAAAACTGTTTTTT | CASSPSTGGEKLFF
TRBD1 | - | TRBJ1-1 | TRBV18 | TGTGCCAGCTCACCAATAATACAGGGGCAGAACACTGAAGCTTTCTTT | CASSPIIQGQNTEAFF